These 28 T cell receptor beta chains originate from one sample sequenced in a study of T-cell reconstitution after alpha-beta-depleted transplantation in children. It was with unique molecular identifiers that the TCRbeta library was prepared. TCRdb redid the calling of the PCR reads with MiXCR, one entry per CDR3 protein. The profile shows hundreds of thousands of distinct CDR3 sequences, 17% of them singletons. The sequencing used PBMCs, mostly from graft donor cells, collected 360 days after TCRalphabeta/CD19-depleted stem cell transplant. These receptors were taken from a male patient aged 2-9 years who had a stem cell transplant for acute lymphoblastic leukemia, so the T cells may come from the graft donor.

This clonotype was seen a few times. This chain uses TRBV3-1 with TRBJ2-1, with 8 bases identical to TRBD2. The germline gives CDR1 LGHDT, CDR2 YNNKEL (reference sequence). V shed 0 bases and J 15 bases; nucleotides not matched to a gene: 7. This CDR3 region has 13 residues. CDR3 coding DNA: TGTGCCAGCAGCCAAGAGGAAGCGGGGGCGCGGTTCTTC. It codes for CASSQEEAGARFF.

DNA for the CDR3: TGTGCCAGTATGTGGAGGGACCCCACTGAAGCTTTCTTT. Residues: CASMWRDPTEAFF. The chain links TRBV19 to TRBJ1-1; D perhaps matches TRBD1 (5 bases). V dropped 7 bases and J dropped 4 bases, with 13 bases sitting between them. In germline, CDR1 is LNHDA, CDR2 SQIVND (reference sequence). The CDR3 extends over 13 amino acids.

This clonotype has ten or more counts. CDR3 in DNA: TGCAGCGTTGAAGATAGCGGGAGGGATACGCAGTATTTT. Translation gives CSVEDSGRDTQYF. This chain joins TRBV29-1 and TRBJ2-3, with 10 bases that match TRBD2. Germline CDR1 SQVTM, CDR2 ANQGSEA. The CDR3 covers 13 residues. V trimming: 0 bases; J trimming: 6 bases; junction bases outside the gene matches: 0.

V is TRBV12-3 or TRBV12-4 and J is TRBJ2-1; 13 bases agree with TRBD2. V trimming: 6 bases; J trimming: 8 bases; junction bases outside the gene matches: 7. The CDR3 has 15 residues. The CDR3: CASSPGLAGTDEQFF. The DNA of the CDR3 is TGTGCCAGCAGCCCGGGACTAGCGGGGACTGATGAGCAGTTCTTC.

This clonotype was counted once. The V and J genes are TRBV5-1 and TRBJ2-1; D ambiguous. V was pared by 5 bases and J by 1 base, with 10 bases between. CDR1 and CDR2 from the germline V gene are SGHRS and YFSETQ. This CDR3 region has 14 residues. CDR3 sequence: CASRSGRSYNEQFF. CDR3 nucleotide sequence: TGCGCCAGCAGGTCGGGCAGATCCTACAATGAGCAGTTCTTC.

The chain joins TRBV20-1 to TRBJ2-1; TRBD2 matches 10 bases. The V gene end was trimmed by 4 bases and the J gene end by 4 bases; junction bases not matched to a gene: 4. This CDR3 region has 14 residues. Per germline, CDR1 DFQATT and CDR2 SNEGSKA (reference sequence). The CDR3 nucleotides are TGCAGTGCTAAAGCTAGCGGGGGATACAATGAGCAGTTCTTC. As protein: CSAKASGGYNEQFF.

Of note for this clonotype: An end of the junction does not agree with germline; a read error may underlie this. This sequence joins TRBV12-3 or TRBV12-4 and TRBJ2-7, with 9 positions matching TRBD1. The CDR3 sequence is 13 residues long. The CDR3: CASSLASRQGGIF. The CDR3 region has the DNA TGTGCCAGCAGTTTAGCCTCGAGACAGGGGGGAATCTTC.

This chain joins TRBV20-1 and TRBJ1-2; perhaps TRBD1 as D (5 bases). The CDR3 runs to 12 residues. Trimming cost V 2 bases and J 6 bases, with 10 bases left between them. CDR1 is DFQATT, CDR2 SNEGSKA, per germline (reference sequence). CDR3 sequence reads: CSARKGQDGYTF. CDR3 sequence (DNA): TGCAGTGCTAGAAAGGGGCAGGATGGCTACACCTTC.

J is TRBJ2-3 and V is TRBV20-1, with 7 bases aligning to TRBD1. Germline V gene data show CDR1 as DFQATT and CDR2 as SNEGSKA (reference sequence). CDR3 length equals 12 residues. With 6 bases clipped from V and 6 bases from J, the junction kept 6 bases outside the gene matches. DNA for the CDR3: TGCAGTGCCGACGGGACAGCTGATACGCAGTATTTT. Translation: CSADGTADTQYF.

In this sample, this clonotype turned up many times. The chain is built from TRBV18 and TRBJ2-2; D is possibly TRBD1 (5 bases). Germline assignment: CDR1 KGHSH and CDR2 LQKENI. V was shortened by 1 base and J by 0 bases, with 15 bases between the two germline ends. The CDR3 has 18 residues. CDR3 in DNA: TGTGCCAGCTCACCACTATCGACAGCTACCTCGAACACCGGGGAGCTGTTTTTT. Protein product: CASSPLSTATSNTGELFF.

The chain joins TRBV12-3 or TRBV12-4 to TRBJ1-1, with D tentatively TRBD1 (5 bases). Trimming removed 5 bases from V and 1 base from J, with 11 bases in between. CDR3 length: 14 amino acids. This CDR3 reads CASSKTDTNTEAFF. CDR3 sequence (DNA): TGTGCCAGCAGTAAGACAGATACGAACACTGAAGCTTTCTTT.

This clonotype was counted only a few times. The CDR3 DNA is TGTGCCAGCAGTGCTGAGACAGGGGGCGTTGGTCGGGGCACAGATACGCAGTATTTT. Its translation is CASSAETGGVGRGTDTQYF. J is TRBJ2-3 and V is TRBV2; 10 positions match TRBD1. The junction had 14 bases not matched to a gene; V was cut back by 4 bases and J by 1 base. CDR1 is SNHLY, CDR2 FYNNEI, per germline. This CDR3 region has 19 residues.

The rearrangement links TRBV6-1 to TRBJ2-1, with D maybe TRBD1 (6 bases). This CDR3 has 17 amino acids. Germline V gene lookup returns CDR1 MNHNS and CDR2 SASEGT. The V and J ends lost 2 bases and 0 bases respectively, with 14 bases between them. In DNA form, the CDR3 reads TGTGCCAGCAGTGAACCTCTAGGGGGAAGCTCCTACAATGAGCAGTTCTTC. This gives the protein CASSEPLGGSSYNEQFF.

Worth noting for this clonotype: At one end, the junction sequence differs from germline, possibly due to a read error. The chain combines TRBV12-3 or TRBV12-4 with TRBJ2-6; D is unresolved. The CDR3 has 21 residues. This CDR3 reads CASSFREVGNGRASGANVLTF. The CDR3 DNA reads as TGTGCGAGCAGTTTTAGGGAAGTGGGGAACGGTCGTGCCTCTGGGGCCAACGTCCTGACTTTC.

This clonotype was seen at least ten times. The V call is TRBV10-3, the J call TRBJ2-3; 9 positions match TRBD1. Germline CDR1 reads ENHRY; CDR2 reads SYGVKD. The CDR3 is 14 residues long. J gave up 5 bases and V 6 bases, and 6 bases lay outside the gene matches. CDR3 in DNA: TGTGCCATCAGCCCACAGGGGGCGAAAGATACGCAGTATTTT. It yields the protein CAISPQGAKDTQYF.

The chain links TRBV6-2 or TRBV6-3 to TRBJ2-1, with 13 nucleotides matching TRBD2. V shed 4 bases, J shed 3 bases, and the junction held 12 bases outside the gene matches. This CDR3 comprises 19 residues. Per the germline V gene, CDR1 is MNHEY and CDR2 is SVGEGT. This CDR3 is CASSFEVTSGRAFYNEQFF. The DNA for the CDR3 is TGTGCCAGCAGTTTCGAAGTAACTAGCGGGAGGGCCTTCTACAATGAGCAGTTCTTC.

This clonotype was recorded a few times. This chain joins TRBV4-2 and TRBJ2-3; unclear D gene. Germline V gene lookup returns CDR1 LGHNA and CDR2 YNFKEQ. Trimming cost V 1 base and J 0 bases, with 11 bases left between them. CDR3 length equals 16 residues. The chain's CDR3 is CASSQASDLSTDTQYF. CDR3 sequence (DNA): TGTGCCAGCAGCCAAGCGTCTGACCTTAGCACAGATACGCAGTATTTT.

The rearrangement links TRBV12-5 to TRBJ1-1; 7 bases match TRBD1. Per the germline V gene, CDR1 is LGHNT and CDR2 is FRNRAP. The CDR3 loop spans 16 amino acids. The ends lost 8 bases at V and 1 base at J; junction bases unmatched: 13. The CDR3, as DNA: TGTGCTAGTAGAGGGGGCGGCTACTCAACGAACACTGAAGCTTTCTTT. Amino acids: CASRGGGYSTNTEAFF.

This clonotype showed up just a few times. V is TRBV28 and J is TRBJ2-7; possible D gene TRBD1, 6 bases. The CDR3 contains 12 residues. Trimming cost V 2 bases and J 6 bases, with 8 bases left between them. Germline CDR1 and CDR2: MDHEN and SYDVKM. The CDR3 here is CASSLAGAEQYF. Written as DNA, the CDR3 is TGTGCCAGCAGTTTAGCAGGGGCCGAGCAGTACTTC.

The table lists this clonotype with many counts. V gene TRBV5-1 combines with J gene TRBJ2-3, with 7 bases aligning to TRBD2. The CDR3 covers 15 residues. Germline V gene data show CDR1 as SGHRS and CDR2 as YFSETQ. The V gene end was trimmed by 4 bases and the J gene end by 5 bases; junction bases not matched to a gene: 10. The CDR3 sequence is CASSPNRGVRDTQYF. Here the CDR3 DNA reads TGCGCCAGCAGCCCGAATCGGGGGGTCAGAGATACGCAGTATTTT.

Here the CDR3 DNA reads TGTGCCAGCTCCCCCGGACAGGTCACAGATACGCAGTATTTT. Translating it yields CASSPGQVTDTQYF. This chain links TRBV18 with TRBJ2-3; 7 bases align to TRBD1. Trimming removed 6 bases from V and 2 bases from J; junction bases left unmatched: 5. The germline CDR1 and CDR2 sequences are KGHSH and LQKENI. The length of the CDR3 is 14 residues.

The J gene is TRBJ2-5, the V gene TRBV29-1; 13 bases match TRBD2. Germline trimming cut 3 bases from V and 4 bases from J; bases unmatched to any gene: 2. The CDR3 spans 14 residues. Per the germline V gene, CDR1 is SQVTM and CDR2 is ANQGSEA. CDR3 protein: CSVETSGGLETQYF. Written as DNA, the CDR3 is TGCAGCGTTGAGACTAGCGGGGGGTTAGAGACCCAGTACTTC.

Ten or more counts support this clonotype. This chain uses TRBV24-1 with TRBJ2-3; D not certain. Per germline, CDR1 KGHDR and CDR2 SFDVKD. CDR3 length: 11 amino acids. Trimming pared 7 bases from V and 3 bases from J, leaving 4 bases between. The CDR3: CATSLTDTQYF. The CDR3 nucleotides are TGTGCCACCAGCCTTACAGATACGCAGTATTTT.

There are a few counts of this clonotype. This chain uses TRBV3-1 with TRBJ1-2, with unresolved D. Trimming removed 4 bases from V and 4 bases from J, with 10 bases in between. CDR3 length: 13 amino acids. CDR1 is LGHDT and CDR2 is YNNKEL in the germline V gene (reference sequence). CDR3 protein: CASSPYRFYGYTF. DNA of the CDR3: TGTGCCAGCAGCCCATACCGCTTCTATGGCTACACCTTC. Looking up the rest from reference TRBV3-1 and TRBJ1-2 gives the full variable domain: DTAVSQTPKYLVTQMGNDKSIKCEQNLGHDTMYWYKQDSKKFLKIMFSYNNKELIINETVPNRFSPKSPDKAHLNLHINSLELGDSAVYFCASSPYRFYGYTFGSGTRLTVV.

This clonotype was detected a few times. This sequence joins TRBV6-2 or TRBV6-3 and TRBJ2-7; the match to TRBD1 covers 7 bases. With 6 bases clipped from V and 3 bases from J, the junction kept 11 bases outside the gene matches. The CDR3 is 15 residues long. Germline values: CDR1 MNHEY, CDR2 SVGEGT. The CDR3 loop reads CASRGSGQSFYEQYF. CDR3 bases: TGTGCCAGCAGAGGTTCGGGACAGAGCTTCTACGAGCAGTACTTC.

This clonotype was seen a few times. The rearrangement links TRBV9 to TRBJ2-1; D may be TRBD2 (5 bases). Germline CDR1 is SGDLS and CDR2 is YYNGEE. V was pared by 5 bases and J by 5 bases, with 14 bases between. This CDR3 contains 14 residues. As DNA, the CDR3 is TGTGCCAGCAGTCTCACCGGACTGAACAATGAGCAGTTCTTC. This translates into CASSLTGLNNEQFF.

The genes are TRBV24-1 and TRBJ2-7, with 9 bases aligning to TRBD1. Germline V gene lookup returns CDR1 KGHDR and CDR2 SFDVKD. V shed 5 bases and J 3 bases; nucleotides not matched to a gene: 10. The CDR3 has 16 residues. The CDR3 here is CATSAHSGTGYYEQYF. The CDR3 bases are TGTGCCACCAGTGCCCACTCTGGGACAGGGTACTACGAGCAGTACTTC.

This clonotype was observed a handful of times. The V call is TRBV20-1, the J call TRBJ1-6; no clear D gene. Germline CDR1 is DFQATT and CDR2 is SNEGSKA (reference sequence). Between the trimmed V and J ends, which lost 1 base and 8 bases, there was a span of 9 bases. The length of the CDR3 is 13 residues. The CDR3 loop reads CSARAGRDSPLHF. The CDR3 nucleotides are TGCAGTGCTAGAGCTGGAAGGGATTCACCCCTCCACTTT.